This T cell receptor beta chain was recovered during a study of regulatory T cells in long-lasting Graves disease. Time point here: persistent/refractory GD, antithyroid drugs over 5 years with positive TRAb. Making the TCR library involved RNA that had been extracted from PBMCs. The authors diagnosed Graves' disease using American Thyroid Association guidelines. Recruitment took place at an endocrinology department in Xi'an, China. Approximately 8.6-milliliter peripheral blood samples went into EDTA tubes. CDR1 SGHNT and CDR2 YENEEA come from the germline V gene. V gave up 5 bases and J gave up 3 bases, with 7 bases separating them. The CDR3 extends over 12 amino acids. Study-wide findings and caveats: Persistent disease preferred TRBV28, TRBJ1-2 and TRBJ2-5.

Through Arm-PCR of CDR3 regions and iRepertoire HTBI primers, TCR beta libraries were built. TCRdb analysed the multiplex PCR reads with MiXCR anew, one entry per CDR3 protein. This table has some 300,000 distinct CDR3 sequences, roughly a fifth appearing once. This clonotype was detected ten times or more. No antigen is known for it. The specimen was peripheral blood mononuclear cells (PBMCs), collected when the disease was refractory, from a patient treated with antithyroid drugs. The chain is built from TRBV11-3 and TRBJ2-5; D ambiguous. The receptor comes from a female donor with Graves disease. The CDR3, as DNA: TGTGCCAGCAGCGGACGGAAAGAGACCCAGTACTTC. As protein: CASSGRKETQYF.